A single count supports the clone carrying this T cell receptor (beta chain). Its matching antigen is unknown. This CDR3 contains 12 residues. Germline CDR1 is GTSNPN and CDR2 is SVGIG (reference sequence). The germline V and J ends were trimmed by 3 bases and 7 bases, with 7 bases remaining between them. This entry is derived from a study of T cell responses to AZD1222 COVID-19 vaccine. General study points: The donor group comprised mostly white British people and more females; the analysis possibly underestimated clonal diversity. Scientists sampled the repertoires only once the peak T cell response had passed. A rise in Spike-specific TCR breadth and depth followed two AZD1222 doses. Only five or six individuals given AZD1222 were seropositive at baseline.

Produced via immunoSEQ multiplex PCR; TCRdb's table is partial and in-frame only. The table has 95,000 to 150,000 clones, around 90% seen once. This sequence was found in an adult in good health. The sample was peripheral blood, taken on day 0 of AZD1222 vaccination. V and J are TRBV30 and TRBJ1-6; no reliable D call. The CDR3 DNA sequence: TGTGCCTGGAGCCGGATCAATTCACCCCTCCACTTT. Translated, it gives CAWSRINSPLHF.